Sequencing of this T cell receptor (beta chain) was carried out in a study of OX40 agonist ivuxolimab in advanced cancers. Findings of the study overall: Nonresponders, in some cases, also had low normalized T-cell clonal expansion.

Germline CDR1 reads SNHLY; CDR2 reads FYNNEI. V lost 6 bases to trimming and J lost 3 bases; unmatched junction nucleotides: 4. CDR3 size: 14 residues. The table came from immunoSEQ multiplex PCR; TCRdb's copy has only in-frame clones and leaves some out. In the table there are 75,000 to 100,000 clones, 85% to 95% of which are singletons. In regard to this clone: No antigen is known for it.

The sequence was collected from an adult with an advanced solid tumor such as melanoma, head and neck, liver or kidney cancer. The sequencing used CD4+ or CD8+ T cells sorted from blood, collected in a trial of the OX40 agonist ivuxolimab. The chain couples TRBV2 to TRBJ2-1, with TRBD1 matching over 8 bases. The CDR3 protein is CASRDREGYNEQFF. CDR3 in DNA: TGTGCCAGCAGGGACAGGGAAGGCTACAATGAGCAGTTCTTC.